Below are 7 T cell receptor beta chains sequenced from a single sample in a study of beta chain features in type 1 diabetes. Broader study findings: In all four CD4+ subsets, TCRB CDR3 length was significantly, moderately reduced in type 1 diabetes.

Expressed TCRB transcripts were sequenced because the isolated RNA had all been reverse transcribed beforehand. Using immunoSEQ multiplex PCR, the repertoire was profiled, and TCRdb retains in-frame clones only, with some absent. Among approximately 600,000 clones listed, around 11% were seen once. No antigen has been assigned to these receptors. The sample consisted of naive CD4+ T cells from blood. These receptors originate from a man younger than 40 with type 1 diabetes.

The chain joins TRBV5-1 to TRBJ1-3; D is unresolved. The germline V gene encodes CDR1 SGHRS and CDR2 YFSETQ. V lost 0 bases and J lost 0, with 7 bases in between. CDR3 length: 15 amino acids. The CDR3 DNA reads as TGCGCCAGCAGCTTGGATGGGAACTCTGGAAACACCATATATTTT. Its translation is CASSLDGNSGNTIYF.

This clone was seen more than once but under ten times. The CDR3 loop is CASSLEEGNGYF. Here the CDR3 DNA reads TGTGCCAGCAGCTTAGAGGAGGGGAACGGGTACTTC. The rearrangement joins TRBV7-9 to TRBJ2-7; a weak D match, TRBD2 (6 bases). Deletions cut 1 base from V and 12 bases from J, with 13 bases between. This CDR3 region has 12 residues. CDR1 SEHNR and CDR2 FQNEAQ come from the germline V gene (reference sequence).

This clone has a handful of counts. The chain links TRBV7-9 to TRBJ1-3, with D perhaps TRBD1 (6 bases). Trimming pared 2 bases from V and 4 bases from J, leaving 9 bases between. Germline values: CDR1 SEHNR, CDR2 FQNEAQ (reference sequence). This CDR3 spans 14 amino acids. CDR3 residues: CASSLTGTGNTIYF. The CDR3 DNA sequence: TGTGCCAGCAGCTTAACAGGGACCGGAAACACCATATATTTT.

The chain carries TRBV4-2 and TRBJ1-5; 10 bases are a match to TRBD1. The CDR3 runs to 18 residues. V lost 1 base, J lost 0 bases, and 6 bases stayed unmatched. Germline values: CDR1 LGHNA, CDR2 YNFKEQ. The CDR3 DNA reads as TGTGCCAGCAGCCAAGGACAGGGGGCTGTTTATAGCAATCAGCCCCAGCATTTT. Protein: CASSQGQGAVYSNQPQHF.

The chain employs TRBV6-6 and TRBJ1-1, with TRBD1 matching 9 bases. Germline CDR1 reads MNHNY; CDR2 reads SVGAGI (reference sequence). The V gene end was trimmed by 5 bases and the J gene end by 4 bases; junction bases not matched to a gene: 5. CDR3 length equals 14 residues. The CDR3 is CASSTGTGITEAFF. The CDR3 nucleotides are TGTGCCAGCAGTACCGGGACAGGGATCACTGAAGCTTTCTTT.

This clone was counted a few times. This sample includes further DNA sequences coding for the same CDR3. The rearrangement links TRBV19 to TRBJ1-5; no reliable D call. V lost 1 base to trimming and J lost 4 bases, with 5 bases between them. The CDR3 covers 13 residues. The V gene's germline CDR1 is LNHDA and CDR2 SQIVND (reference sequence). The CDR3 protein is CASSIVGNQPQHF. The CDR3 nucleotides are TGTGCCAGTAGTATAGTGGGAAATCAGCCCCAGCATTTT.

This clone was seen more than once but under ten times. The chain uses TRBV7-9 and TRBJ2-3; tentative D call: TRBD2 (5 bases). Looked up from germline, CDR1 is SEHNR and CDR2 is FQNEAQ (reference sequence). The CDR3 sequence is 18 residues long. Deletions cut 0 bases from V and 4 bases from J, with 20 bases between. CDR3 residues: CASSLANGLPRRADTQYF. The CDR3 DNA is TGTGCCAGCAGCTTAGCGAATGGACTCCCGCGAAGGGCAGATACGCAGTATTTT.